What follows is one TCR beta chain and its context. The protocol was immunoSEQ multiplex PCR, while the TCRdb copy is restricted to in-frame clones and leaves out a portion. The sample carries 210,000 or so clones, roughly four fifths recorded once. Per germline, CDR1 SGHRS and CDR2 YFSETQ. V was clipped by 2 bases and J by 1 base, with 9 bases between them. The CDR3 extends over 15 amino acids. The entry originates in a study of blood T cell repertoires in COVID-19. This clonotype was obtained from a woman between 45 and 60 years old with active or convalescent COVID-19. The sequenced material came from peripheral blood. This chain connects TRBV5-1 to TRBJ2-2; D may be TRBD2 (6 bases). The CDR3 DNA reads TGCGCCAGCAGCTTTCGGGGGTTGAACACCGGGGAGCTGTTTTTT. Translation gives CASSFRGLNTGELFF.